This TCR beta chain comes out of a study of T cell responses to AZD1222 COVID-19 vaccine. Overall study findings and caveats: Of the AZD1222 recipients, only 5 or 6 were seropositive at baseline. Vaccine-related CD4 TCRs covered spike, predominating at 160-218 and 743-854.

V lost 7 bases, J lost 0 bases, and 10 bases lay in between. Per germline, CDR1 SNHLY and CDR2 FYNNEI. The CDR3 covers 14 residues. The table came from immunoSEQ multiplex PCR; TCRdb's copy has only in-frame clones and leaves some out. The table lists 120,000 to 150,000 clones, under 95% of them singletons. Remarks on this clone: The antigen is undetermined.

The chain has TRBV2 and TRBJ1-3; the D gene is possibly TRBD1 (5 bases). Sample: peripheral blood, taken on day 0 of AZD1222 vaccination. The source is an adult in good health. DNA for the CDR3: TGTGCCAGCATTGCAGGGACCTCTGGAAACACCATATATTTT. This translates into CASIAGTSGNTIYF.